A selection of T cell receptor beta chains follows, all from one sample in a study of blood T cell repertoires in COVID-19. Here immunoSEQ multiplex PCR was the method, and the copy in TCRdb shows in-frame clones only, minus some. The sample consists of 65,000 to 90,000 clones, around 84% of them appearing once. The sample comprised peripheral blood. The receptor source for this set is a woman over 75 in a cohort sampled during active or convalescent COVID-19. CDR3s include the opening cysteine and the closing phenylalanine or tryptophan. Each record gives: V gene, D gene, clone size, J gene, CDR3 length, CDR3 protein, CDR3 DNA. A D gene is named only where the DNA matches it firmly. Clone size is stated in some rows and not others, as once, few, many or a class when expanded.

V: TRBV10-2
D: TRBD1
size: .
J: TRBJ2-7
length: 17
CDR3: CASSESGRQGYPYEQYF
DNA: TGCGCCAGCAGTGAGTCGGGTAGACAGGGCTACCCTTACGAGCAGTACTTC

V: TRBV5-4
D: .
size: .
J: TRBJ2-3
length: 15
CDR3: CASSLPGSGADTQYF
DNA: TGTGCCAGCAGCTTGCCCGGGAGTGGGGCAGATACGCAGTATTTT

V: TRBV29-1
D: .
size: .
J: TRBJ1-2
length: 12
CDR3: CSVAEGGLRYTF
DNA: TGCAGCGTTGCCGAGGGGGGGCTACGCTACACCTTC

V: TRBV6-5
D: TRBD1
size: .
J: TRBJ1-4
length: 14
CDR3: CASRQDRGREKLFF
DNA: TGTGCCAGCAGACAGGACAGGGGGAGGGAAAAACTGTTTTTT

V: TRBV28
D: TRBD1
size: .
J: TRBJ2-3
length: 15
CDR3: CASSSGQGDTDTQYF
DNA: TGTGCCAGCAGTTCTGGACAGGGGGACACAGATACGCAGTATTTT

V: TRBV9
D: TRBD1
size: .
J: TRBJ1-3
length: 17
CDR3: CASSLTQGGLSGNTIYF
DNA: TGTGCCAGCAGCTTGACTCAGGGGGGACTCTCTGGAAACACCATATATTTT

V: TRBV7-8
D: .
size: once
J: TRBJ1-5
length: 18
CDR3: CASSLVYRSDINNQPQHF
DNA: TGTGCCAGCAGCTTAGTGTACAGGTCCGACATTAACAATCAGCCCCAGCATTTT

V: TRBV5-1
D: .
size: .
J: TRBJ2-5
length: 15
CDR3: CASSLGSVQQETQYF
DNA: TGCGCCAGCAGCTTGGGCTCAGTACAACAAGAGACCCAGTACTTC

V: TRBV3-1/TRBV3-2
D: TRBD1
size: few
J: TRBJ1-1
length: 16
CDR3: CASSQTGTGRRTEAFF
DNA: TGTGCCAGCAGCCAAACCGGGACAGGGAGACGCACTGAAGCTTTCTTT

V: TRBV10-3
D: .
size: .
J: TRBJ1-3
length: 13
CDR3: CAISVSREVSIYF
DNA: TGTGCCATCAGTGTAAGCCGGGAGGTCTCCATATATTTT

V: TRBV4-1
D: TRBD1
size: .
J: TRBJ1-4
length: 14
CDR3: CASSPLTGQEKLFF
DNA: TGCGCCAGCAGCCCGTTGACAGGGCAGGAGAAACTGTTTTTT

V: TRBV28
D: .
size: .
J: TRBJ1-5
length: 16
CDR3: CASSFHQGSGDQPQHF
DNA: TGTGCCAGCAGTTTTCATCAAGGATCCGGAGATCAGCCCCAGCATTTT

V: TRBV28
D: TRBD2
size: .
J: TRBJ2-5
length: 17
CDR3: CASSFLAGGPVGETQYF
DNA: TGTGCCAGCAGTTTCCTAGCGGGAGGGCCTGTGGGAGAGACCCAGTACTTC

V: TRBV19
D: .
size: .
J: TRBJ2-1
length: 12
CDR3: CASSGKLNEQFF
DNA: TGTGCCAGCTCGGGAAAACTCAATGAGCAGTTCTTC

V: TRBV11-3
D: .
size: .
J: TRBJ2-2
length: 16
CDR3: CASSLVPLANTGELFF
DNA: TGTGCCAGCAGCTTAGTCCCCCTTGCGAACACCGGGGAGCTGTTTTTT

V: TRBV6-1
D: .
size: .
J: TRBJ2-3
length: 18
CDR3: CASSAVDRTPRGTDTQYF
DNA: TGTGCCAGCAGTGCGGTCGACAGGACCCCCCGAGGCACAGATACGCAGTATTTT

V: TRBV4-1
D: .
size: .
J: TRBJ1-1
length: 14
CDR3: CASSQGVGGSEAFF
DNA: TGCGCCAGCAGCCAAGGAGTCGGGGGATCTGAAGCTTTCTTT

V: TRBV19
D: TRBD2
size: .
J: TRBJ2-2
length: 16
CDR3: CASRSSGRVSTGELFF
DNA: TGTGCCAGTCGCAGTAGCGGGAGGGTCTCTACCGGGGAGCTGTTTTTT

V: TRBV5-1
D: TRBD1
size: once
J: TRBJ1-1
length: 15
CDR3: CASSLQGAVNTEAFF
DNA: TGCGCCAGCAGCTTACAGGGGGCAGTGAACACTGAAGCTTTCTTT

V: TRBV24-1
D: TRBD1
size: .
J: TRBJ2-7
length: 14
CDR3: CATTRDRGAYEQYF
DNA: TGTGCCACCACGCGGGACAGGGGGGCCTACGAGCAGTACTTC